Listed below are T cell receptor beta chains from one sample, sequenced in a study of vaccination effects on CD4 cells after COVID-19. For these receptors, no antigen is known. The repertoire was sequenced with immunoSEQ multiplex PCR; TCRdb's copy has only in-frame clones and lacks some. The sample shows roughly 41,000 clones, around 71% of them seen only once. Sequenced here: CD4+ T cells from PBMCs cultured without peptide, sampled after COVID-19 vaccination. Every receptor here comes from a human donor who received a COVID-19 vaccine. CDR3s include the opening cysteine and the closing phenylalanine or tryptophan. D genes are given only for firm matches. Size values are once, few and many counts, or a class for expanded clones, and some rows have none.

V gene: TRBV12-5
J gene: TRBJ2-5
CDR3 length: 17
D gene: TRBD2
clone size: -
CDR3 DNA: TGTGCTAGTGGTTTGGGACTACCCGGGGGGAACCAAGAGACCCAGTACTTC
CDR3 protein: CASGLGLPGGNQETQYF

V gene: TRBV6-5
J gene: TRBJ2-1
CDR3 length: 15
D gene: -
clone size: -
CDR3 DNA: TGTGCCAGCAGTTACGGATCTCTGCGCTACAATGAGCAGTTCTTC
CDR3 protein: CASSYGSLRYNEQFF

V gene: TRBV2
J gene: TRBJ2-7
CDR3 length: 14
D gene: TRBD1
clone size: once
CDR3 DNA: TGTGCCAGCAACATGGGACAGGGGGCTTACGAGCAGTACTTC
CDR3 protein: CASNMGQGAYEQYF

V gene: TRBV19
J gene: TRBJ1-4
CDR3 length: 14
D gene: TRBD1
clone size: -
CDR3 DNA: TGTGCCAGTAGTGCGACAGGGAGGGTTGAAAAACTGTTTTTT
CDR3 protein: CASSATGRVEKLFF

V gene: TRBV7-6
J gene: TRBJ2-1
CDR3 length: 11
D gene: TRBD1
clone size: -
CDR3 DNA: TGTGCCAGCAGCCGGGGACAGTCAGCGTTCTTC
CDR3 protein: CASSRGQSAFF

V gene: TRBV18
J gene: TRBJ1-2
CDR3 length: 15
D gene: -
clone size: -
CDR3 DNA: TGTGCCAGCTCACCACAAATGGACCAAGACTATGGCTACACCTTC
CDR3 protein: CASSPQMDQDYGYTF

V gene: TRBV29-1
J gene: TRBJ2-5
CDR3 length: 13
D gene: TRBD1
clone size: -
CDR3 DNA: TGCAGCGTGGCAGACAGGGGTGGAGAGACCCAGTACTTC
CDR3 protein: CSVADRGGETQYF

V gene: TRBV6-5
J gene: TRBJ1-1
CDR3 length: 14
D gene: -
clone size: -
CDR3 DNA: TGTGCCAGCCGGGGCCCAAATTTGAACACTGAAGCTTTCTTT
CDR3 protein: CASRGPNLNTEAFF

V gene: TRBV9
J gene: TRBJ1-3
CDR3 length: 14
D gene: -
clone size: -
CDR3 DNA: TGTGCCAGCAGCGTAGATTACTCTGGAAACACCATATATTTT
CDR3 protein: CASSVDYSGNTIYF

V gene: TRBV28
J gene: TRBJ2-6
CDR3 length: 12
D gene: -
clone size: -
CDR3 DNA: TGTGCCACCAAGGTTGGGGCCAACGTCCTGACTTTC
CDR3 protein: CATKVGANVLTF

V gene: TRBV5-1
J gene: TRBJ2-2
CDR3 length: 13
D gene: -
clone size: -
CDR3 DNA: TGCGCCAGCAGCTGGGGGTCGTCCGGGGAGCTGTTTTTT
CDR3 protein: CASSWGSSGELFF

V gene: TRBV12-5
J gene: TRBJ2-1
CDR3 length: 13
D gene: -
clone size: -
CDR3 DNA: TGTGCTAGTGGTGGGGGATGGACCGCACTGCAGTTCTTC
CDR3 protein: CASGGGWTALQFF

V gene: TRBV5-1
J gene: TRBJ1-2
CDR3 length: 18
D gene: -
clone size: -
CDR3 DNA: TGCGCCAGCAGCTTGGCCAACGCAGGCGATTTATCTAACTATGGCTACACCTTC
CDR3 protein: CASSLANAGDLSNYGYTF

V gene: TRBV3-1/TRBV3-2
J gene: TRBJ1-5
CDR3 length: 15
D gene: TRBD1
clone size: -
CDR3 DNA: TGTGCCAGCAGCCCACAGGGGGCAAACAATCAGCCCCAGCATTTT
CDR3 protein: CASSPQGANNQPQHF

V gene: TRBV12-5
J gene: TRBJ2-7
CDR3 length: 12
D gene: -
clone size: few
CDR3 DNA: TGTGCTAGTGGCCGCGGGGACTACGAGCAGTACTTC
CDR3 protein: CASGRGDYEQYF

V gene: TRBV25-1
J gene: TRBJ2-4
CDR3 length: 13
D gene: -
clone size: -
CDR3 DNA: TGTGCCAGCAGTGAAAGGACAGATGACATTCAGTACTTC
CDR3 protein: CASSERTDDIQYF

V gene: TRBV5-1
J gene: TRBJ1-5
CDR3 length: 14
D gene: -
clone size: -
CDR3 DNA: TGCGCCAGCAGCTTGGACATGGGGGTTCAGCCCCAGCATTTT
CDR3 protein: CASSLDMGVQPQHF

V gene: TRBV10-3
J gene: TRBJ1-2
CDR3 length: 15
D gene: -
clone size: -
CDR3 DNA: TGTGCCATCAGTGGTGGGACATCCACTAACTATGGCTACACCTTC
CDR3 protein: CAISGGTSTNYGYTF

V gene: TRBV5-8
J gene: TRBJ2-1
CDR3 length: 16
D gene: TRBD1
clone size: -
CDR3 DNA: TGTGCCAGCAGCTTGCGGGTGACAGGGGATTGGAATGAGCAGTTCTTC
CDR3 protein: CASSLRVTGDWNEQFF

V gene: TRBV19
J gene: TRBJ2-5
CDR3 length: 14
D gene: -
clone size: once
CDR3 DNA: TGTGCCAGTAGTATATCCGCGGCGGGGGAGACCCAGTACTTC
CDR3 protein: CASSISAAGETQYF

V gene: TRBV5-1
J gene: TRBJ2-7
CDR3 length: 12
D gene: -
clone size: -
CDR3 DNA: TGCGCCAGCAGCCTGTCTAGCTACGAGCAGTACTTC
CDR3 protein: CASSLSSYEQYF

V gene: TRBV15
J gene: TRBJ1-4
CDR3 length: 15
D gene: TRBD1
clone size: -
CDR3 DNA: TGTGCCACCAGCGGACAAGGACAGGGGAATGAAAAACTGTTTTTT
CDR3 protein: CATSGQGQGNEKLFF

V gene: TRBV19
J gene: TRBJ1-5
CDR3 length: 15
D gene: -
clone size: few
CDR3 DNA: TGTGCCAGTATTACCCTGGGGGGAAACAATCAGCCCCAGCATTTT
CDR3 protein: CASITLGGNNQPQHF

V gene: TRBV6-5
J gene: TRBJ1-2
CDR3 length: 15
D gene: -
clone size: -
CDR3 DNA: TGTGCCAGCAGTTACTCGAACAGGGTCTACTATGGCTACACCTTC
CDR3 protein: CASSYSNRVYYGYTF

V gene: TRBV19
J gene: TRBJ2-3
CDR3 length: 13
D gene: -
clone size: -
CDR3 DNA: TGTGCCACCCAAAACTGGGATACAGATACGCAGTATTTT
CDR3 protein: CATQNWDTDTQYF

V gene: TRBV2
J gene: TRBJ2-7
CDR3 length: 14
D gene: TRBD2
clone size: few
CDR3 DNA: TGTGCCAGCAGTCAAGCGGGAGGGCCTGCCGAGCAGTACTTC
CDR3 protein: CASSQAGGPAEQYF